This TCR beta chain came from a study of blood T cell repertoires in COVID-19. Method: immunoSEQ multiplex PCR; TCRdb's copy keeps in-frame clones and lacks some. The sample has 150,000 to 200,000 clones, roughly 80% seen once. The CDR3 loop spans 15 amino acids. Trimming at V came to 0 bases and at J to 8 bases, leaving 5 bases not matched to a gene. Germline V lookup: CDR1 SGDLS, CDR2 YYNGEE. This receptor was identified in a man between 65 and 85 years old with acute or convalescent COVID-19. The sequenced sample was peripheral blood. The chain combines TRBV9 with TRBJ2-2, with TRBD2 matching over 9 bases. This CDR3 reads CASSVEASGRGELFF. DNA for the CDR3: TGTGCCAGCAGCGTAGAGGCCAGCGGGAGGGGGGAGCTGTTTTTT.